This T cell receptor (beta chain) appears in the sequencing data of a study of blood T cell repertoires in COVID-19. Across the whole study: Acute-phase and convalescent COVID-19 samples originated in the United States, Italy and Spain. PBMCs, B-cell-depleted T cells, or T cells provided the cDNA or gDNA that made up the material.

Germline V gives CDR1 SEHNR, CDR2 FQNEAQ (reference sequence). This CDR3 has 15 amino acids. V lost 4 bases and J lost 8; bases outside the gene matches: 9. The authors' processing: From reference gene primer amplification, estimates of nucleated cell counts were derived. Repertoires were generated with immunoSEQ multiplex PCR, while TCRdb's copy carries only in-frame clones and drops some. That table furnishes V, J and clone size, whereas the DNA furnished D and trimming. The table shows under 200,000 clones, with about 80% occurring only once. This chain connects TRBV7-9 to TRBJ1-2; 11 nucleotides line up with TRBD1. This clonotype was sampled from a young man with active or convalescent COVID-19. The material sequenced was peripheral blood. DNA for the CDR3: TGTGCCAGCAGCTCCGTAGGACAGGGGGCAGGCGGCTACACCTTC. Amino acids: CASSSVGQGAGGYTF.